Below are 13 T cell receptor beta chains sequenced from a single sample in a study of glioma-infiltrating T cells. Using RNA template, CDR3s of TCR alpha and beta were amplified with iRepertoire arm-PCR. TCRdb reanalysed the multiplex PCR reads using MiXCR and keeps one entry per CDR3 protein. The sample has around 170,000 distinct CDR3 sequences, more than 35% seen once. Source material: glioma tissue, nonneoplastic brain tissue, or PBMCs (not recorded which). The receptors were sampled from a human donor with low-grade glioma or glioblastoma, undergoing nonglioma brain surgery, or in good health (not recorded which).

This clonotype has only a few counts. A clone one base away is much larger, so this may be a read error. V and J are TRBV28 and TRBJ1-3; maybe TRBD1 (6 bases). The CDR3 totals 15 residues. Per germline, CDR1 MDHEN and CDR2 SYDVKM. Trimming took off 7 bases at V and 4 bases at J, with 17 bases between the two ends. The CDR3 coding sequence is TGTGCCAGCATTTATGACAGGTCTCTCGGAAACACCATATATTTT. Translation gives CASIYDRSLGNTIYF.

The CDR3 region has the DNA TGCGCCAGCAGCCCCCTATTTACGGGCACTGAAGCTTTCTTT. It specifies CASSPLFTGTEAFF. The chain carries TRBV4-1 and TRBJ1-1; D ambiguous. The CDR3 has 14 amino acids. CDR1 MGHRA and CDR2 YSYEKL come from the germline V gene. V lost 4 bases and J 4 bases, leaving 13 bases between the germline ends.

The sample holds many counts of this clonotype. The chain combines TRBV28 with TRBJ2-3; D remains unclear. The CDR3 length is 12 residues. V was pared by 3 bases and J by 7 bases, with 8 bases between. CDR1 MDHEN and CDR2 SYDVKM come from the germline V gene. CDR3 residues: CASSFGRYTQYF. DNA of the CDR3: TGTGCCAGCAGTTTTGGGCGGTATACGCAGTATTTT.

This chain uses TRBV6-5 with TRBJ2-7, with a tentative D call TRBD1 (5 bases). Germline values: CDR1 MNHEY, CDR2 SVGAGI. V was cut by 5 bases and J by 3 bases, with 14 bases left in between. The CDR3 spans 14 residues. The CDR3 DNA reads as TGTGCCAGCAGTGGGGCGGATTCCGACTACGAGCAGTACTTC. It codes for CASSGADSDYEQYF.

The chain recombines TRBV19 with TRBJ1-4; a weak D match, TRBD1 (5 bases). Germline values: CDR1 LNHDA, CDR2 SQIVND (reference sequence). The CDR3 spans 15 residues. Between the trimmed V and J ends, which lost 3 bases and 0 bases, there was a span of 8 bases. The CDR3 DNA reads TGTGCCAGTAGTATCCAGGGTGCAACTAATGAAAAACTGTTTTTT. Translating gives CASSIQGATNEKLFF.

This clonotype was detected once. A read error may explain this, as a much larger clone is one base away. V and J are TRBV10-3 and TRBJ2-1, with D unresolved. The CDR3 has 11 amino acids. The germline V gene has CDR1 ENHRY and CDR2 SYGVKD. V lost 4 bases and J 9 bases, leaving 7 bases between the germline ends. In DNA, the CDR3 is TGTGCCATCAGTGGGGGTTCTGAGCAGTTCTTC. Its translation is CAISGGSEQFF.

Comments on this clonotype: A read error may explain this, as a much larger clone is one base away. This sequence joins TRBV27 and TRBJ1-6; D uncertain. The germline CDR1 and CDR2 sequences are MNHEY and SMNVEV (reference sequence). This CDR3 has 15 amino acids. The CDR3 loop is CASSFGFGGNSPIHF. CDR3 DNA sequence: TGTGCCAGCAGTTTCGGTTTCGGCGGAAATTCACCCATCCACTTT.

On this clonotype: A read error may explain this, as a much larger clone is one base away. The V gene is TRBV28, the J gene TRBJ2-7; D may be TRBD1 or TRBD2 (7 bases each). The V end lost 4 bases, the J end lost 5 bases, and 21 bases lay between the germline ends. This CDR3 is built from 16 residues. The germline gives CDR1 MDHEN, CDR2 SYDVKM. CDR3 in DNA: TGTGCCAGCAGTTCCCTCCAGGGGGGGGCTTCCCACGAGCAGTACTTC. The encoded protein is CASSSLQGGASHEQYF. Drawing the rest from reference TRBV28 and TRBJ2-7, the complete variable domain is DVKVTQSSRYLVKRTGEKVFLECVQDMDHENMFWYRQDPGLGLRLIYFSYDVKMKEKGDIPEGYSVSREKKERFSLILESASTNQTSMYLCASSSLQGGASHEQYFGPGTRLTVT.

The V gene is TRBV12-3 or TRBV12-4, the J gene TRBJ2-1; a possible D gene is TRBD2 (7 bases). This CDR3 contains 14 residues. V lost 7 bases and J 5 bases, leaving 15 bases between the germline ends. CDR3 region: CASTLGGGNNEQFF. The DNA of the CDR3 is TGTGCCAGCACCTTAGGGGGGGGGAACAATGAGCAGTTCTTC.

The table lists this clonotype with many counts. J is TRBJ1-5 and V is TRBV28; D might be TRBD1 (5 bases). The germline V and J ends were trimmed by 5 bases and 7 bases, with 18 bases remaining between them. This CDR3 is built from 15 residues. Germline CDR1 and CDR2: MDHEN and SYDVKM. This CDR3 is CASSTLTDFNQPQHF. The CDR3 nucleotides read TGTGCCAGCAGTACCCTGACAGACTTTAACCAGCCCCAGCATTTT.

This clonotype was seen ten or more times. V is TRBV4-1 and J is TRBJ2-7, with 7 bases fitting TRBD2. There are 15 residues in the CDR3. V trimming: 1 base; J trimming: 3 bases; junction bases outside the gene matches: 6. CDR1 is MGHRA, CDR2 YSYEKL, per germline. CDR3 DNA: TGCGCCAGCAGCCAAGGGCGGGAGCGAAACTACGAGCAGTACTTC. Translating gives CASSQGRERNYEQYF.

Turning to this clonotype: A much larger clone lies a single base off, so this may be a read error. The chain uses TRBV2 and TRBJ2-1; D call uncertain. The germline V and J ends were trimmed by 10 bases and 10 bases, with 23 bases remaining between them. CDR1 is SNHLY, CDR2 FYNNEI, per germline. The CDR3 is made up of 14 amino acids. CDR3 amino acids: CATNNPPEAYEQFF. CDR3 bases: TGTGCCACGAACAACCCGCCCGAGGCCTACGAGCAGTTCTTC.

This clonotype turned up a few times. A much larger clone lies one base from this, so it may be a read error. V and J are TRBV20-1 and TRBJ2-3; 9 bases align to TRBD2. The CDR3 has 14 residues. The V gene's germline CDR1 is DFQATT and CDR2 SNEGSKA (reference sequence). The DNA of the CDR3 is TGCGGTGCTTATAGCGGGGGACGATCAGATACGCAGTATTTT. This gives the protein CGAYSGGRSDTQYF.